This TCR beta chain was identified during a study of T-cell reconstitution after alpha-beta-depleted transplantation in children. This clonotype was detected only a few times. Unique molecular identifiers tagged the TCRbeta library. TCRdb itself ran the PCR reads through MiXCR, one entry per CDR3 protein. This sample carries some 600,000 distinct CDR3 sequences, approximately 17% of them seen once, and the ten largest clones take around 0.96%. Germline lookup yields CDR1 DFQATT and CDR2 SNEGSKA (reference sequence). This CDR3 region has 13 residues. The chain carries TRBV20-1 and TRBJ2-7, with 9 bases fitting TRBD1. The sequencing used PBMCs from the stem cell graft donor, collected from the stem cell graft. The clonotype comes from a human donor who donated a stem cell graft to a child with acute myeloid leukemia. The CDR3 region is CSARGQGSYEQYV. As DNA, the CDR3 is TGCAGTGCCAGAGGACAGGGGAGCTACGAGCAGTACGTC.